Below, 7 T cell receptor beta chains from the same sample are listed, as sequenced in a study of CD4 T cells in relation to SARS-CoV-2 and coronaviruses. Before the COVID-19 pandemic, during about 2011-2019, CD4+ T cells were taken from unexposed donors. After ten to eleven days of culture, CD4+ T cells were isolated. Their antigen targets remain unknown. Sequencing used immunoSEQ multiplex PCR; TCRdb keeps in-frame clones, though not all of them. The sample contains more than 25,000 clones, less than 85% of which appear only once. Sequencing was done on a sample of CD4+ T cells from PBMCs, cultured in vitro. These receptors originate from a human donor in good health.

J is TRBJ1-2 and V is TRBV27; the D gene is possibly TRBD1 (5 bases). The germline V gene has CDR1 MNHEY and CDR2 SMNVEV (reference sequence). The CDR3 is 14 amino acids. V shed 2 bases and J shed 3 bases, with 10 bases lying between them. The CDR3 sequence: CASSLDRGDYGYTF. In nucleotides, the CDR3 is TGTGCCAGCAGTTTAGACCGGGGGGACTATGGCTACACCTTC.

The genes are TRBV7-3 and TRBJ2-1; D is unclear. Germline-derived CDR1 and CDR2 are SGHTA and FQGTGA. The V end lost 5 bases, the J end lost 3 bases, and 26 bases lay between the germline ends. The CDR3 has 19 amino acids. CDR3 DNA: TGTGCCAGCAGCCGAACTAAAAACCCGACGGGTCGTGACTACAATGAGCAGTTCTTC. It codes for CASSRTKNPTGRDYNEQFF. Full variable domain (rest looked up from reference TRBV7-3 and TRBJ2-1): GAGVSQTPSNKVTEKGKYVELRCDPISGHTALYWYRQSLGQGPEFLIYFQGTGAADDSGLPNDRFFAVRPEGSVSTLKIQRTERGDSAVYLCASSRTKNPTGRDYNEQFFGPGTRLTVL.

The chain recombines TRBV29-1 with TRBJ1-1; perhaps TRBD1 as D (5 bases). The germline V gene has CDR1 SQVTM and CDR2 ANQGSEA. This CDR3 is 13 amino acids long. V gave up 1 base and J gave up 11 bases, with 17 bases separating them. The CDR3 spells CSVEGGGTPGAFF. CDR3 DNA: TGCAGCGTTGAAGGAGGAGGTACCCCAGGGGCTTTCTTT.

This chain connects TRBV6-6 to TRBJ2-1; 16 nucleotides line up with TRBD2. Germline CDR1 and CDR2: MNHNY and SVGAGI (reference sequence). The CDR3 totals 16 residues. J gave up 9 bases and V 5 bases, and 7 bases lay outside the gene matches. CDR3 coding DNA: TGTGCCAGCAGTCGCGGGGGACTAGCGGGAGGGGGTGAGCAGTTCTTC. Translated, it gives CASSRGGLAGGGEQFF.

V usage is TRBV7-9 and J usage is TRBJ2-3; D call uncertain. Trimming removed 2 bases at V and 3 bases at J, with 6 bases between. Germline V gene sequence: CDR1 SEHNR, CDR2 FQNEAQ (reference sequence). This CDR3 spans 13 amino acids. Here the CDR3 DNA reads TGTGCCAGCAGCTTATCTAGAACAGATACGCAGTATTTT. Its translation: CASSLSRTDTQYF.

The sample holds one count of this clone. The chain joins TRBV5-6 to TRBJ2-7, with 9 bases matching TRBD1. Germline lookup yields CDR1 SGHDT and CDR2 YYEEEE. Trimming cost V 4 bases and J 4 bases; bases outside gene matches: 9. The CDR3 length is 15 residues. The CDR3, as DNA: TGTGCCAGCAGCAGAACCGGGACAGGGTTATACGAGCAGTACTTC. Protein product: CASSRTGTGLYEQYF.

The CDR3 spells CASSHSGLAGGPDTQYF. DNA for the CDR3: TGTGCCAGCAGCCACTCCGGGCTAGCGGGGGGGCCTGATACGCAGTATTTT. The V gene is TRBV11-2, the J gene TRBJ2-3, with 12 bases fitting TRBD2. The CDR3 contains 17 residues. With 5 bases clipped from V and 6 bases from J, the junction kept 12 bases outside the gene matches. Germline V gene lookup returns CDR1 SGHAT and CDR2 FQNNGV.